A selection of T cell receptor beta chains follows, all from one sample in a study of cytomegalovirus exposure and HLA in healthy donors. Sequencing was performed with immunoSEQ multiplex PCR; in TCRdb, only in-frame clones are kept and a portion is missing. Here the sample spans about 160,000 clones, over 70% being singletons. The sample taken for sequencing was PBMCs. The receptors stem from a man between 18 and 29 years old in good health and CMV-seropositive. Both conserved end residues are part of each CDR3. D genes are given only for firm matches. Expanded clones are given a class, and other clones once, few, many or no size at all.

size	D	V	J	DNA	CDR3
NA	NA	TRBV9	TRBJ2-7	TGTGCCAGCAGCGATAGCGGAGCCTCCTACGAGCAGTACTTC	CASSDSGASYEQYF
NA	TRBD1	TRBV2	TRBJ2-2	TGTGCCAGCAGTGAATCCGAAACAGGGGAACCCACCGGGGAGCTGTTTTTT	CASSESETGEPTGELFF
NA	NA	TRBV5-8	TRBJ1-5	TGTGCCAGCAGCTTGAGGCAGGGCGGTCAGCCCCAGCATTTT	CASSLRQGGQPQHF
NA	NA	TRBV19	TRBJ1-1	TGTGCCAGTAGTATAGAACGGACTGGGGCTTTCTTT	CASSIERTGAFF
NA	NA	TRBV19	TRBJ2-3	TGTGCCAGTAGTAGAGCGCGGGCCCTAGATACGCAGTATTTT	CASSRARALDTQYF
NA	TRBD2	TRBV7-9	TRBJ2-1	TGTGCCAGCAGTTATTGGACTAGCGGGATATACAATGAGCAGTTCTTC	CASSYWTSGIYNEQFF
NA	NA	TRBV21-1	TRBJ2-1	TGTGCCAGCAGCACCCATGGAGCGGTTTTGTTTAGCAATGAGCAGTTCTTC	CASSTHGAVLFSNEQFF
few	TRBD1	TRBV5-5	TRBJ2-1	TGTGCCAGCAGCTTGATGACAGGGGTCTTCCATGAGCAGTTCTTC	CASSLMTGVFHEQFF
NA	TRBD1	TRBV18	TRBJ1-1	TGTGCCAGCTCAGATCAGGGGGCGCGAACTGAAGCTTTCTTT	CASSDQGARTEAFF
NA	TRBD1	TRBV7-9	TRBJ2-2	TGTGCCAGCAGCTTAAGGAGGGACAGGGAACCTACCGGGGAGCTGTTTTTT	CASSLRRDREPTGELFF
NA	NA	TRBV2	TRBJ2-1	TGTGCCAGCAGTGAAACTGGTGGTAGCGCCTACAATGAGCAGTTCTTC	CASSETGGSAYNEQFF
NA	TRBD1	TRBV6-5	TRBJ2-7	TGTGCCAGCAGTTCCCCACCGGGACAGGGGGCCTACGAGCAGTACTTC	CASSSPPGQGAYEQYF
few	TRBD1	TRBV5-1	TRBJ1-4	TGCGCCAGCAGCTTGGGACAGGGTCGTGAAAAACTGTTTTTT	CASSLGQGREKLFF
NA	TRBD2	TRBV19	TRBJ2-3	TGTGCCAGTAGTATTGGGGAGGGAGAGTATTTT	CASSIGEGEYF
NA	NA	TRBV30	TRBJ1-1	TGTGCCTGGATGTCTTCCGTGAACACTGAAGCTTTCTTT	CAWMSSVNTEAFF
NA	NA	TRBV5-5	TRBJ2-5	TGTGCCAGCAGCTTGGCGGGAGTAAAGGAGACCCAGTACTTC	CASSLAGVKETQYF
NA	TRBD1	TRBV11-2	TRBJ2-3	TGTGCCAGCAGCTACGAAACGGACAGGGGGCAGAAAGATACGCAGTATTTT	CASSYETDRGQKDTQYF
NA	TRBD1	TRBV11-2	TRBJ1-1	TGTGCCAGCAGCTCAGAAGGGACAGGTGGGACTGAAGCTTTCTTT	CASSSEGTGGTEAFF
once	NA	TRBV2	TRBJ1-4	TGTGCCAGCAGACAGCTCCCAACTAATGAAAAACTGTTTTTT	CASRQLPTNEKLFF
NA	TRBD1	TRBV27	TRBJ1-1	TGTGCCAGCAGTTTTCTGACAGGGGGTAGGATGAACACTGAAGCTTTCTTT	CASSFLTGGRMNTEAFF
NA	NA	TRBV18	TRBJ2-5	TGTGCCAGCTCACCATTCGGGGTGAAAGAGACCCAGTACTTC	CASSPFGVKETQYF
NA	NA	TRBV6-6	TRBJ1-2	TGTGCCAGCAGTTACCAGGTTCAGAACTATGGCTACACCTTC	CASSYQVQNYGYTF
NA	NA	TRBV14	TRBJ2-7	TGTGCGAGCACACCAGGGAGGTCCTACGAGCAGTACTTC	CASTPGRSYEQYF
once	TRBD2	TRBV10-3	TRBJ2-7	TGTGCCGTGAGAGAGCGGGAGACATCCTACGAGCAGTACTTC	CAVRERETSYEQYF
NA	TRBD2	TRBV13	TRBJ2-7	TGTGCCAGCAGCCTGGCGGGGGCCTACGAGCAGTACTTC	CASSLAGAYEQYF
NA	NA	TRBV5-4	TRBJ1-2	TGTGCCAGCAGCTTGGACAGGGAAACAGGCTATGGCTACACCTTC	CASSLDRETGYGYTF
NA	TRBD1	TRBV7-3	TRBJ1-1	TGTGCCAGCAGCCTAAACACAGGGGAGAACACTGAAGCTTTCTTT	CASSLNTGENTEAFF
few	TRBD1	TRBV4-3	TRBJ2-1	TGCGCCAGCAGCCAACAACCCGGGACAGGGGGGAATGAGCAGTTCTTC	CASSQQPGTGGNEQFF
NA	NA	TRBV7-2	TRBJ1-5	TGTGCCAGCAGCCTAGAGGGGCGGTATCAGCCCCAGCATTTT	CASSLEGRYQPQHF
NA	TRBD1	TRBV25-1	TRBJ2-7	TGTGCCAGCAGTGCGTCACAGGGGATATCCTACGAGCAGTACTTC	CASSASQGISYEQYF
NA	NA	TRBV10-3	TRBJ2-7	TGTGCCATCATGGGGCCCCCGGGGGGACACTCCTACGAGCAGTACTTC	CAIMGPPGGHSYEQYF
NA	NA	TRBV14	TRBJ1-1	TGTGCCAGCAGCACCTCTCAGCATACGGGTGAAGCTTTCTTT	CASSTSQHTGEAFF
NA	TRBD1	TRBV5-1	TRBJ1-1	TGCGCCAGCACCTCGGGACAGGGAGGGCCTGAAGCTTTCTTT	CASTSGQGGPEAFF
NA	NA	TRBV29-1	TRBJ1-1	TGCAGCGACCACCGCGCGGTTTTT	CSDHRAVF
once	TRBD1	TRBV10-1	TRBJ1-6	TGCGCCAGCAGGTTCGGACAGGGGAATAATTCACCCCTCCACTTT	CASRFGQGNNSPLHF
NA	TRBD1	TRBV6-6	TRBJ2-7	TGTGCCAGCAGTCCAACAGGGGACCACTCCTACGAGCAGTACTTC	CASSPTGDHSYEQYF
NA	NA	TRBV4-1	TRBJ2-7	TGCGCCAGCAGCCAAGTTGGCCAGGGGTTCCACGAGCAGTACTTC	CASSQVGQGFHEQYF
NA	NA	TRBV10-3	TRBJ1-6	TGTGCCATCAGTGAGTCGGGGACTTCCGGGGGGAACGGGAATTCACCCCTCCACTTT	CAISESGTSGGNGNSPLHF
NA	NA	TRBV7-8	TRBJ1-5	TGTGCCAGCAGCGCCCGTCAGGGGAACAATCAGCCCCAGCATTTT	CASSARQGNNQPQHF
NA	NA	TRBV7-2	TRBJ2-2	TGTGCCAGCAGCTTAAACCCAGCGAACACCGGGGAGCTGTTTTTT	CASSLNPANTGELFF
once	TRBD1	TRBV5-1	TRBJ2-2	TGCGCCAGCAGCCCCGACAGGGGGTCTAGCACCGGGGAGCTGTTTTTT	CASSPDRGSSTGELFF
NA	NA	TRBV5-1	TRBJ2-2	TGCGCCAGCAGCGAAACCGGGACATTGAACACCGGGGAGCTGTTTTTT	CASSETGTLNTGELFF
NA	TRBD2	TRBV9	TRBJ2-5	TGTGCCAGCAGCCGCCCCTGGGGGGGGCAAGAGACCCAGTACTTC	CASSRPWGGQETQYF
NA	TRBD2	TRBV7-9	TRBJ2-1	TGTGCCAGCAGCTTGGGGACTAGCTCCTACAATGAGCAGTTCTTC	CASSLGTSSYNEQFF
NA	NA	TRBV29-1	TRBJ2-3	TGCAGCGTTGGGGGGACATTCCTTACAGATACGCAGTATTTT	CSVGGTFLTDTQYF
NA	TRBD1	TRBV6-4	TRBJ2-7	TGTGCCATCCCGAGACGTACAGGGGGCGCGTGCCACGAGCAGTACTTC	CAIPRRTGGACHEQYF
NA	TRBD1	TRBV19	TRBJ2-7	TGTGCCAGTAGTACCGACAGGGAATTCAACGAGCAGTACTTC	CASSTDREFNEQYF
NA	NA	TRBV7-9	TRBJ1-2	TGTGCCAGCAGCTTAGAAGAGGGTGGCTACACCTTC	CASSLEEGGYTF
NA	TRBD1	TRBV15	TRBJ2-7	TGTGCCACCAGCAAGAGGGGACAGGGGGCGTTGGAGCAGTACTTC	CATSKRGQGALEQYF